This TCR beta chain was sequenced during a study of tumor and adjacent non-tumor tissue in lung cancer (dated by TCRdb to about 2018). Notes on the research overall: The cohort included 12 adenocarcinoma, 2 squamous cell carcinoma and 1 small cell lung cancer patients. The study compared bulk TCRbeta repertoires from lung tumor tissue and matched distant non-tumor lung tissue of about 15 lung cancer patients. TCRbeta CDR3 sequencing was performed on a few dozen paired specimens, with one tumor sample and one normal lung sample collected per patient. In total, sequencing yielded 95 million to 150 million productive TCRbeta reads, which works out to an average of approximately 4.1 million reads per sample. The 15 or so patients were aged roughly 30 to 85 years, included 10 men and 5 women, and had TNM stage I to III disease. Results the study describes overall, beyond this receptor: With only 15 patients in the cohort, the authors noted that larger samples and more detailed clinical data are needed. Because peripheral blood was not sequenced, the blood TCRbeta repertoires of the lung cancer patients in the study went unexamined. Tumor tissue showed significantly higher TCR diversity (inverse Simpson) than normal lung tissue, at around 450 vs 150 (P = 0.0075, Mann-Whitney U test). The top 100 clones accounted for a significantly larger cumulative portion of the repertoire in normal lung than in tumor tissue. Neither the sequencing platform nor unique molecular identifiers are mentioned in the methods. Younger patients had significantly higher TCR diversity, and higher tumor TCR diversity was associated with shorter overall and disease-free survival.

Relative to germline, V is missing 0 bases and J is missing 4 bases, with 8 bases of the junction outside any gene match. The CDR3 numbers 16 residues from cysteine through phenylalanine. Kept here is only the CDR3 DNA, which spans 48 bases and is read in frame from base 1. The CDR1 and CDR2 encoded by the germline V gene (reference sequence) are DFQATT and SNEGSKA. Points on this clonotype: Its antigen remains unidentified. No quality values exist for individual bases; no much larger clone is one base distant.

Libraries were built with multiplex PCR. The data were produced on an Illumina HiSeq 2500. TCRbeta libraries were constructed through three rounds of nested PCR with primers (Table S4) according to protocols modified from ARM-PCR. Before sequencing, PCR products of 200-500 bp were cut from the gel and purified using the QIAquick gel extraction kit. Under the source paper's analysis protocol: Reads were cleaned with Trimmomatic, merged with FLASH into complete CDR3 sequences, and assigned to V(D)J germline segments with MiTCR. Clonal diversity was calculated as the inverse Simpson's index using VDJtools. Productive reads were defined as in-frame sequences without a premature stop codon. TCRdb applied fastp at Q25 and MiXCR to the public reads, then kept only in-frame beta chains. For every CDR3 protein sequence, its rows merge into one entry that carries the most common genes and DNA. It is TCRdb's table, rather than the study itself, that gives the V and J calls and clone size. The sample table records almost 75,000 distinct CDR3 sequences; roughly 75% of these occur just once. The ten top clones hold 25% to 35% of the sample.

Bulk unsorted tissue served as the source for RNA extraction, and RNA quality was assessed using a NanoDrop ND-1000 and an Agilent 2100. Distant non-tumor tissue taken more than 3 cm from the tumor edge was used as the normal lung sample. The donors were newly diagnosed lung cancer patients admitted for thoracic surgery in China from August to November 2014 who had not received prior chemotherapy. Patients who had received previous radiotherapy or chemotherapy, or who had another concurrent cancer, were excluded from the study. Pieces of surgical tissue measuring roughly 1-2.3 cm3 were kept in RNAlater solution and stored at -80 degrees C until use.

The receptor was derived from a woman aged 45-65 years with non-small cell lung cancer. The source material was distant non-tumor lung tissue. The V gene is TRBV20-1 and the J gene is TRBJ1-1; TRBD1 fits 10 bases in the junction. The CDR3 here reads CSAREQGTGVGTEAFF. The DNA reads as follows: TGCAGTGCTAGAGAGCAAGGGACAGGGGTGGGCACTGAAGCTTTCTTT.